This T cell receptor (beta chain) comes out of a study of shared clonotypes between healthy human individuals. Whole-study results and caveats: Among the subsets, naive ones generally showed larger estimated richness than memory ones. Naive CD4 clonotypes overlapped across a few donors at around 4.7%.

This clone was detected once. Antigen specificity is unknown. With 3 bases clipped from V and 9 bases from J, the junction kept 15 bases outside the gene matches. The CDR3 length is 16 residues. From germline, CDR1 is MGHDK and CDR2 SYGVNS. Genomic DNA per cell subset filled all wells of several immunoSEQ plates. Libraries were prepared by immunoSEQ multiplex PCR; TCRdb keeps only in-frame clonotypes and omits some of them. This sample has around 700,000 clones, with roughly 73% found just once. Source material: memory CD4+ T cells sorted from blood. Subset denoted: CD45RA-negative fraction. The receptor comes from a woman in her twenties or thirties in good health. The V call is TRBV25-1, the J call TRBJ2-7; 9 bases line up with TRBD1. Here the CDR3 reads CASSEVSTGGGVGQYF. CDR3 coding DNA: TGTGCCAGCAGTGAGGTCTCGACAGGGGGGGGAGTAGGGCAGTACTTC.